One and the same sample provided the 30 T cell receptor beta chains below, sequenced in a study of shared clonotypes between healthy human individuals. Sequenced by immunoSEQ multiplex PCR; TCRdb stores in-frame clones only, minus some. In the table there are about 690,000 clones, about 90% of which are singletons. What was sequenced was memory CD8+ T cells from PBMCs. Subset indicated: CD45RO+ cells pooled with CCR7-negative TemRA cells. These receptors all stem from a man aged 18-30 years in good health. Some clones in this sample may be carry-over from other donors' samples.

V usage is TRBV5-6 and J usage is TRBJ2-7; 11 bases map to TRBD1. The V gene's germline CDR1 is SGHDT and CDR2 YYEEEE. This CDR3 spans 14 amino acids. The J segment lost 6 bases and the V segment lost 2 bases, leaving 4 bases of the junction unmatched. CDR3 in amino acids: CASSFGTGGSEQYF. CDR3 in DNA: TGTGCCAGCAGCTTCGGGACAGGGGGAAGCGAGCAGTACTTC.

The genes are TRBV25-1 and TRBJ1-4; tentative D call: TRBD1 (5 bases). The germline CDR1 and CDR2 sequences are MGHDK and SYGVNS. Deletions cut 1 base from V and 3 bases from J, with 12 bases between. The CDR3 runs to 16 residues. DNA for the CDR3: TGTGCCAGCAGTGAATCAGGGAGTGGGGCTAATGAAAAACTGTTTTTT. Translation: CASSESGSGANEKLFF.

The gene calls are TRBV18 and TRBJ2-1; TRBD2 might be the D (5 bases). Germline CDR1 and CDR2: KGHSH and LQKENI. Trimming removed 3 bases at V and 4 bases at J, with 19 bases between. This CDR3 is 17 amino acids long. The DNA for the CDR3 is TGTGCCAGCTCACCCTTGAGCGGTAGCTGGGGATACAATGAGCAGTTCTTC. Protein sequence: CASSPLSGSWGYNEQFF.

V usage is TRBV7-9 and J usage is TRBJ2-5; 8 bases agree with TRBD1. Germline trimming cut 0 bases from V and 7 bases from J; bases unmatched to any gene: 13. CDR3 length: 17 amino acids. Per the germline V gene, CDR1 is SEHNR and CDR2 is FQNEAQ (reference sequence). CDR3 coding DNA: TGTGCCAGCAGCTTAGCGTGGACAGGGATGGGGCCGGGGACCCAGTACTTC. It codes for CASSLAWTGMGPGTQYF.

This rearrangement joins TRBV9 to TRBJ1-3; D call uncertain. Trimming stripped 7 bases from V and 2 bases from J, with 19 bases between. The CDR3 loop spans 16 amino acids. Germline CDR1 and CDR2: SGDLS and YYNGEE. The CDR3 DNA is TGTGCCAGCGCTCCAAGGGCCGGCAGTGCTGGAAACACCATATATTTT. It encodes CASAPRAGSAGNTIYF.

The rearrangement links TRBV28 to TRBJ2-1; 12 nucleotides agree with TRBD2. The V gene end was trimmed by 10 bases and the J gene end by 16 bases; junction bases not matched to a gene: 23. CDR1 is MDHEN and CDR2 is SYDVKM in the germline V gene. This CDR3 is built from 16 residues. CDR3: CATHLSSPETSGRRFF. CDR3 coding DNA: TGTGCCACCCACCTTAGTTCTCCCGAGACTAGCGGGAGAAGATTCTTC.

V gene TRBV11-3 combines with J gene TRBJ2-7; D is perhaps TRBD1 or TRBD2 (5 bases each). The CDR3 length is 14 residues. The V end was cut by 5 bases, the J end by 5 bases, with 16 bases between. CDR1 is SGHNT, CDR2 YENEEA, per germline. CDR3 protein: CASSPTPGAHEQYF. The CDR3 DNA sequence: TGTGCCAGCAGCCCGACACCCGGGGCTCACGAGCAGTACTTC.

V is TRBV9 and J is TRBJ2-5; the D gene is possibly TRBD1 (6 bases). Trimming removed 3 bases from V and 0 bases from J, with 9 bases in between. The germline CDR1 and CDR2 sequences are SGDLS and YYNGEE. The CDR3 runs 14 residues. The CDR3 spells CASSGRDNQETQYF. As DNA, the CDR3 is TGTGCCAGCAGCGGTCGGGACAACCAAGAGACCCAGTACTTC. The complete variable domain, with remaining parts taken from reference TRBV9 and TRBJ2-5, reads DSGVTQTPKHLITATGQRVTLRCSPRSGDLSVYWYQQSLDQGLQFLIQYYNGEERAKGNILERFSAQQFPDLHSELNLSSLELGDSALYFCASSGRDNQETQYFGPGTRLLVL.

V and J are TRBV21-1 and TRBJ2-3; the tabulated D call, TRBD2, remains unverified against the DNA. TRBV21-1 is given as a pseudogene. The CDR3 is 12 amino acids. The CDR3 sequence is CASTHDSDTQYF. CDR3 DNA: TGTGCCAGCACCCACGACTCAGATACGCAGTATTTT.

The chain links TRBV27 to TRBJ2-1, with TRBD2 matching over 7 bases. This CDR3 is 12 amino acids long. The V gene's germline CDR1 is MNHEY and CDR2 SMNVEV (reference sequence). With 6 bases clipped from V and 10 bases from J, the junction kept 6 bases outside the gene matches. The CDR3 sequence: CASSPGGREQFF. The CDR3, as DNA: TGTGCCAGCAGCCCCGGGGGGAGGGAGCAGTTCTTC.

The chain links TRBV5-1 to TRBJ1-4, with a weak D call TRBD1 (5 bases). The CDR3 has 12 amino acids. Deletions cut 4 bases from V and 8 bases from J, with 9 bases between. Germline V gives CDR1 SGHRS, CDR2 YFSETQ. As DNA, the CDR3 is TGCGCCAGCAGCAGGGAGGGGGAAAAACTGTTTTTT. It is translated as CASSREGEKLFF.

The CDR3 sequence: CASSDTLGGHEQYF. For the CDR3, the DNA is TGTGCCAGCAGTGATACACTAGGGGGGCACGAGCAGTACTTC. The chain couples TRBV25-1 to TRBJ2-7; D assignment may be TRBD1 or TRBD2 (6 bases each). Trimming stripped 3 bases from V and 5 bases from J, with 14 bases between. Germline CDR1 is MGHDK and CDR2 is SYGVNS. The CDR3 spans 14 residues.

The rearrangement joins TRBV15 to TRBJ2-7; 10 nucleotides line up with TRBD2. The V gene end was trimmed by 4 bases and the J gene end by 6 bases; junction bases not matched to a gene: 9. This CDR3 region has 15 residues. The V gene's germline CDR1 is LNHNV and CDR2 YYDKDF (reference sequence). DNA for the CDR3: TGTGCCACCAGCACTACTAGCGGGATCGCGTCCGAGCAGTACTTC. Protein product: CATSTTSGIASEQYF. Supplemented by reference TRBV15 and TRBJ2-7, the full variable domain reads DAMVIQNPRYQVTQFGKPVTLSCSQTLNHNVMYWYQQKSSQAPKLLFHYYDKDFNNEADTPDNFQSRRPNTSFCFLDIRSPGLGDTAMYLCATSTTSGIASEQYFGPGTRLTVT.

A single count supports this clone. The chain couples TRBV5-5 to TRBJ2-1; TRBD1 matches at 8 bases. V lost 4 bases and J lost 8; bases outside the gene matches: 5. This CDR3 contains 13 residues. Germline V gene sequence: CDR1 SGHKS, CDR2 YYEKEE (reference sequence). The DNA for the CDR3 is TGTGCCAGCAGCCTGACAGGGGCGGATGAGCAGTTCTTC. This translates into CASSLTGADEQFF.

This clone showed up just a few times. The gene calls are TRBV27 and TRBJ2-2, with D possibly matching TRBD1 (6 bases). V was shortened by 5 bases and J by 1 base, with 8 bases between the two germline ends. Germline values: CDR1 MNHEY, CDR2 SMNVEV (reference sequence). The CDR3 extends over 14 amino acids. The CDR3 spells CASSPDRNTGELFF. The CDR3, as DNA: TGTGCCAGCAGTCCGGACAGGAACACCGGGGAGCTGTTTTTT.

The genes are TRBV7-9 and TRBJ2-4; D perhaps matches TRBD1 (6 bases). Germline assignment: CDR1 SEHNR and CDR2 FQNEAQ (reference sequence). Trimming took off 1 base at V and 7 bases at J, with 14 bases between the two ends. The CDR3 has 15 amino acids. The CDR3 DNA is TGTGCCAGCAGCTTAGTCCCAGGGCAGGGGAACATTCAGTACTTC. Residues: CASSLVPGQGNIQYF.

The chain employs TRBV5-4 and TRBJ2-1; maybe TRBD2 (5 bases). V was cut by 4 bases and J by 0 bases, with 14 bases left in between. CDR3 length: 16 residues. The germline V gene has CDR1 SGHNT and CDR2 YYREEE (reference sequence). The CDR3 coding sequence is TGTGCCAGCAGCCTAGGGTCGGGAAGCTCCTACAATGAGCAGTTCTTC. Its protein product is CASSLGSGSSYNEQFF.

The chain joins TRBV27 to TRBJ2-1, with TRBD2 as a possible D gene (6 bases). The CDR3 contains 16 residues. Between the trimmed V and J ends, which lost 5 bases and 6 bases, there was a span of 20 bases. The germline CDR1 and CDR2 sequences are MNHEY and SMNVEV (reference sequence). CDR3 sequence: CASSLGPLGTLNEQFF. The CDR3, as DNA: TGTGCCAGCAGTCTGGGTCCCCTCGGGACTCTCAATGAGCAGTTCTTC.

The J gene is TRBJ1-2, the V gene TRBV7-6, with D possibly matching TRBD1 (5 bases). Germline V gives CDR1 SGHVS, CDR2 FNYEAQ. Trimming cost V 1 base and J 2 bases, with 8 bases left between them. The CDR3 consists of 14 residues. The CDR3 DNA sequence: TGTGCCAGCAGCTTAGACAGGACCAACTATGGCTACACCTTC. As protein: CASSLDRTNYGYTF.

The rearrangement joins TRBV27 to TRBJ2-2, with D hard to call. V lost 3 bases and J 6 bases, leaving 8 bases between the germline ends. Per germline, CDR1 MNHEY and CDR2 SMNVEV (reference sequence). The CDR3 extends over 13 amino acids. The CDR3 loop reads CASSFSRAGELFF. The CDR3 bases are TGTGCCAGCAGTTTCTCTAGGGCCGGGGAGCTGTTTTTT.

The chain employs TRBV4-1 and TRBJ2-7, with D unclear. This CDR3 is 15 amino acids long. Deletions cut 2 bases from V and 0 bases from J, with 11 bases between. Per germline, CDR1 MGHRA and CDR2 YSYEKL. The CDR3 DNA follows: TGCGCCAGCAGCCAACTCGGTCCGATCTCCTACGAGCAGTACTTC. Amino acids: CASSQLGPISYEQYF.

This clone was recorded only once. V is TRBV7-8 and J is TRBJ1-4; D might be TRBD1 (5 bases). V shed 0 bases and J shed 8 bases, with 13 bases lying between them. The CDR3 is 15 amino acids. Per germline, CDR1 SGHVS and CDR2 FQNEAQ. The CDR3 sequence is CASSLARQGAEKLFF. The CDR3 DNA follows: TGTGCCAGCAGCTTAGCGAGGCAGGGTGCCGAAAAACTGTTTTTT.

This clone was observed once. This rearrangement joins TRBV7-2 to TRBJ2-7; D call uncertain. Germline CDR1 and CDR2: SGHTA and FQGNSA. This CDR3 has 16 residues. V dropped 8 bases and J dropped 2 bases, with 22 bases sitting between them. Written as DNA, the CDR3 is TGTGCCAGCGCAGTTCGCATCGTAGAACACCCCTACGAGCAGTACTTC. Translation: CASAVRIVEHPYEQYF.

V and J are TRBV2 and TRBJ1-4, with D uncertain. The V and J ends lost 7 bases and 5 bases respectively, with 17 bases between them. The CDR3 length is 15 residues. The V gene's germline CDR1 is SNHLY and CDR2 FYNNEI. CDR3 nucleotides: TGTGCCAGCACAGACAACTGGGGTCAAAATGAAAAACTGTTTTTT. This encodes CASTDNWGQNEKLFF.

The chain recombines TRBV4-1 with TRBJ2-2, with TRBD2 matching 8 bases. Trimming took 1 base from V and 6 from J; bases not matched to a gene: 19. Germline CDR1 MGHRA, CDR2 YSYEKL. The CDR3 runs 20 residues. CDR3 bases: TGCGCCAGCAGCCAAGGGGAAGGCGGGCGCGGGAGGATTGCACCCGGGGAGCTGTTTTTT. This translates into CASSQGEGGRGRIAPGELFF.

The chain has TRBV28 and TRBJ2-1, with unresolved D. V lost 3 bases to trimming and J lost 9 bases, with 6 bases between them. CDR3 length: 11 residues. Germline V lookup: CDR1 MDHEN, CDR2 SYDVKM. The DNA of the CDR3 is TGTGCCAGCAGTTTCGGATCTGAGCAGTTCTTC. It encodes CASSFGSEQFF.

On this clone: An end of the junction does not agree with germline; a read error may underlie this. The same CDR3 is also encoded by other DNA sequences in this sample. The gene calls are TRBV27 and TRBJ2-7; D possibly uses TRBD1 or TRBD2 (5 bases each). CDR3 length: 14 amino acids. Per the germline V gene, CDR1 is MNHEY and CDR2 is SMNVEV (reference sequence). The CDR3: CASSLMRGTYEQYF. The CDR3 DNA follows: TGTGCCAGCAGTTTAATGAGGGGTACCTACGAGCAGTACTTT.

This clone was counted at least ten times. The CDR3 nucleotides are TGCGCCAGCAGCTTGGCCGGAGGACAAGCGGGAACTGAAGCTTTCTTT. Protein: CASSLAGGQAGTEAFF. The rearrangement joins TRBV5-1 to TRBJ1-1, with D possibly matching TRBD1 (5 bases). Trimming stripped 0 bases from V and 5 bases from J, with 17 bases between. Germline CDR1 SGHRS, CDR2 YFSETQ. This CDR3 region has 16 residues.

This clone was recorded only once. V and J are TRBV28 and TRBJ1-1; no clear D. The CDR3 sequence is 13 residues long. The germline gives CDR1 MDHEN, CDR2 SYDVKM. With 2 bases removed from V and 5 bases from J, the gap between germline ends came to 9 bases. CDR3 DNA sequence: TGTGCCAGCAGTTTAGTTATCAGGACTGAAGCTTTCTTT. It translates to CASSLVIRTEAFF.

This chain connects TRBV27 to TRBJ2-7, with 7 positions matching TRBD2. The CDR3 is 13 amino acids. The junction had 1 base not matched to a gene; V was cut back by 2 bases and J by 3 bases. Germline V gene lookup returns CDR1 MNHEY and CDR2 SMNVEV (reference sequence). This chain's CDR3 is CASSLTGGYEQYF. DNA for the CDR3: TGTGCCAGCAGTTTAACGGGGGGCTACGAGCAGTACTTC.